Following are 4 T cell receptor beta chains from one sample sequenced in a study of shared clonotypes between healthy human individuals. Profiled with immunoSEQ multiplex PCR; TCRdb holds only in-frame clones, not every one. Of more than 900,000 clones listed, around 82% are singletons. The sequenced sample consisted of memory CD4+ T cells from PBMCs. Stated subset: CD45RA-negative fraction. The receptor source for this set is a man younger than 35 in good health. Some clones in this sample may be carry-over from other donors' samples.

V is TRBV7-3 and J is TRBJ2-2, with 7 positions matching TRBD2. CDR1 is SGHTA and CDR2 is FQGTGA in the germline V gene. With V trimmed by 7 bases and J by 7 bases, 6 bases remained unmatched. The CDR3 runs 13 residues. CDR3 nucleotides: TGTGCCAGCAACCCCACGGGAGGCGGGGAGCTGTTTTTT. This translates into CASNPTGGGELFF.

This clone was recorded many times. Other DNA sequences within the sample encode an identical CDR3. The chain links TRBV18 to TRBJ2-1; 12 bases line up with TRBD2. The CDR3 is 15 residues long. V dropped 6 bases and J dropped 4; count of bases not matched to a gene: 4. CDR1 and CDR2 (germline): KGHSH, LQKENI. The CDR3 region has the DNA TGTGCCAGCTCCCCCCTAGCGGGAGGGTACAATGAGCAGTTCTTC. It codes for CASSPLAGGYNEQFF. The entire variable domain, with the rest obtained from reference TRBV18 and TRBJ2-1, is as follows: NAGVMQNPRHLVRRRGQEARLRCSPMKGHSHVYWYRQLPEEGLKFMVYLQKENIIDESGMPKERFSAEFPKEGPSILRIQQVVRGDSAAYFCASSPLAGGYNEQFFGPGTRLTVL.

The table lists this clone with a count of one. V is TRBV28 and J is TRBJ1-2, with TRBD1 as a possible D gene (6 bases). The CDR3 covers 15 residues. Germline loops: CDR1 MDHEN, CDR2 SYDVKM. As DNA, the CDR3 is TGTGCGACGCATTTGACAGGCCGAGGGAGCTATGGCTACACCTTC. It translates to CATHLTGRGSYGYTF.

This chain connects TRBV7-9 to TRBJ2-2, with D tentatively TRBD2 (6 bases). V shed 8 bases and J shed 4 bases, with 20 bases lying between them. Looked up from germline, CDR1 is SEHNR and CDR2 is FQNEAQ (reference sequence). This CDR3 spans 16 amino acids. The CDR3 loop is CASPPGRARGTGELFF. The CDR3 DNA follows: TGTGCCAGCCCCCCCGGGAGAGCTCGAGGCACCGGGGAGCTGTTTTTT.